The clone carrying this T cell receptor (beta chain) has at least ten counts. The source of the sample is a study of regulatory T cells in long-lasting Graves disease. Whole-study context: Over 5 years on antithyroid drugs plus positive TSH receptor antibodies marked Graves' disease as persistent.

The time point was: persistent/refractory GD, antithyroid drugs over 5 years with positive TRAb. RNA extracted from PBMCs served as the sequencing template. CDR3 regions were amplified by Arm-PCR using iRepertoire HTBI primers to build TCR beta libraries. Each CDR3 protein is one row after TCRdb ran MiXCR on the multiplex PCR reads. The table shows 400,000 to 450,000 distinct CDR3 sequences, with about a quarter occurring only once. The length of the CDR3 is 15 residues. The V end lost 6 bases, the J end lost 3 bases, and 15 bases lay between the germline ends. Germline V gives CDR1 SNHLY, CDR2 FYNNEI.

This sequence originates from a female donor with Graves disease. The sample here was peripheral blood mononuclear cells (PBMCs), taken when the disease was refractory, from a patient treated with antithyroid drugs. This chain connects TRBV2 to TRBJ2-1; tentatively, D is TRBD2 (5 bases). DNA for the CDR3: TGTGCCAGCAGCCGAGGGAGTGGCAGCTACAATGAGCAGTTCTTC. Amino acid sequence: CASSRGSGSYNEQFF.